These T cell receptor beta chains were read from a single sample in a study of blood T cell repertoires in COVID-19. Profiled with immunoSEQ multiplex PCR; TCRdb holds only in-frame clones, not every one. The sample has 150,000 or so clones, around 83% seen once. Material: PBMCs or T cells enriched from blood (not recorded which). The receptors were gathered from a man aged 45-60 years who had recovered from COVID-19. Both conserved end residues are part of each CDR3. Each record gives: J gene, D gene, clone size, V gene, CDR3 protein, CDR3 DNA. The D gene is left open where the match is weak. The size entry is marked missing in some rows and otherwise reads once, few, many or a size class.

TRBJ2-2 | . | . | TRBV6-4 | CASSDPYFSLSAGELFF | TGTGCCAGCAGTGACCCCTATTTTAGCCTCTCCGCCGGGGAGCTGTTTTTT
TRBJ2-3 | . | . | TRBV3-1/TRBV3-2 | CASSQGSGYTDTQYF | TGTGCCAGCAGCCAAGGAAGCGGCTACACAGATACGCAGTATTTT
TRBJ1-2 | . | . | TRBV7-9 | CASSRTDYGYTF | TGTGCCAGCAGCCGAACGGACTATGGCTACACCTTC
TRBJ2-7 | TRBD1 | once | TRBV18 | CASSPRGREQYF | TGTGCCAGCTCTCCCAGGGGGCGCGAGCAGTACTTC
TRBJ1-2 | . | . | TRBV24-1 | CATSDSPTGEWSYTF | TGTGCCACCAGTGATTCCCCGACAGGAGAGTGGAGCTACACCTTC
TRBJ2-2 | . | . | TRBV6-6 | CASSRSRDQGGTGELFF | TGTGCCAGCAGCCGAAGCCGCGACCAGGGGGGCACCGGGGAGCTGTTTTTT
TRBJ1-2 | . | few | TRBV5-6 | CASSLKPGSYGYTF | TGTGCCAGCAGCTTGAAACCAGGCTCCTATGGCTACACCTTC
TRBJ2-7 | . | . | TRBV5-4 | CASSASNHEQYF | TGTGCCAGCTCCGCTAGCAACCACGAGCAGTACTTC
TRBJ2-1 | . | . | TRBV18 | CASSPTAQGDPYNEQFF | TGTGCCAGCTCACCCACAGCACAGGGTGACCCCTACAATGAGCAGTTCTTC
TRBJ2-3 | TRBD2 | . | TRBV11-2 | CASSRRAGLAQDTQYF | TGTGCCAGCAGCCGCCGTGCGGGACTAGCCCAAGATACGCAGTATTTT
TRBJ2-5 | . | . | TRBV11-1 | CASRQDGETQYF | TGTGCCAGCAGACAGGACGGGGAGACCCAGTACTTC
TRBJ1-1 | TRBD1 | . | TRBV7-9 | CASSLSPGTGNTEAFF | TGTGCCAGCAGCTTAAGTCCTGGGACAGGGAACACTGAAGCTTTCTTT
TRBJ1-3 | TRBD1 | few | TRBV7-9 | CASSPTGTGSGNTIYF | TGTGCCAGCAGCCCCACCGGGACAGGGTCTGGAAACACCATATATTTT
TRBJ1-2 | TRBD1 | . | TRBV7-8 | CASNSLKDRAGGYTF | TGTGCCAGCAACTCATTAAAGGACAGGGCGGGTGGCTACACCTTC
TRBJ2-1 | . | . | TRBV4-1 | CASSQTGSSYNEQFF | TGCGCCAGCAGCCAAACGGGGAGCTCCTACAATGAGCAGTTCTTC
TRBJ2-3 | . | . | TRBV27 | CASSLRGGSTDTQYF | TGTGCCAGCAGTTTAAGAGGGGGAAGCACAGATACGCAGTATTTT
TRBJ1-1 | TRBD1 | . | TRBV5-1 | CASSRTGGRGWMNTEAFF | TGCGCCAGCAGCAGGACAGGGGGCAGGGGGTGGATGAACACTGAAGCTTTCTTT
TRBJ1-5 | TRBD1 | . | TRBV19 | CASSLTGVGNQPQHF | TGTGCCAGTAGCTTAACAGGGGTGGGCAATCAGCCCCAGCATTTT
TRBJ1-5 | . | . | TRBV10-2 | CASSAPGGNQPQHF | TGCGCCAGCAGTGCACCGGGTGGCAATCAGCCCCAGCATTTT
TRBJ2-2 | TRBD1 | once | TRBV14 | CASSHRQGRTGELFF | TGTGCCAGCAGCCACCGACAGGGCCGCACCGGGGAGCTGTTTTTT
TRBJ1-1 | . | . | TRBV6-5 | CASLLDLNTEAFF | TGTGCCAGCCTACTAGACCTGAACACTGAAGCTTTCTTT
TRBJ2-7 | . | . | TRBV21-1 | CASSKEGGPLVEQYF | TGTGCCAGCAGCAAAGAGGGGGGGCCCCTCGTCGAGCAGTACTTC
TRBJ1-2 | . | once | TRBV28 | CASSTGLSYGYTF | TGTGCCAGCAGTACTGGACTCAGCTATGGCTACACCTTC
TRBJ2-2 | TRBD1 | . | TRBV4-1 | CASSRKQGPDTGELFF | TGCGCCAGCAGCCGGAAACAGGGGCCAGACACCGGGGAGCTGTTTTTT
TRBJ2-5 | TRBD1 | . | TRBV5-1 | CASSLQGAWETQYF | TGCGCCAGCAGCTTACAGGGGGCCTGGGAGACCCAGTACTTC
TRBJ1-2 | . | . | TRBV27 | CASRAGVNYGYTF | TGTGCCAGCAGGGCAGGGGTTAACTATGGCTACACCTTC
TRBJ1-1 | . | . | TRBV30 | CAWSVSTDKAFF | TGTGCCTGGAGTGTATCTACAGACAAAGCTTTCTTT
TRBJ2-3 | TRBD1 | . | TRBV7-9 | CASRERWGVTGKLTDTQYF | TGTGCCAGCAGAGAGAGGTGGGGTGTGACAGGGAAACTCACAGATACGCAGTATTTT
TRBJ2-5 | . | . | TRBV5-8 | CASSMGLLSETQYF | TGTGCCAGCAGCATGGGACTCTTAAGTGAGACCCAGTACTTC
TRBJ2-2 | TRBD1 | . | TRBV18 | CASSPGTANTGELFF | TGTGCCAGCTCACCCGGGACAGCGAACACCGGGGAGCTGTTTTTT
TRBJ1-6 | TRBD1 | . | TRBV2 | CASMRQGNSPLHF | TGTGCCAGCATGCGACAGGGTAATTCACCCCTCCACTTT
TRBJ1-3 | TRBD1 | . | TRBV6-1 | CASSGSPQDRTPYSGNTIYF | TGTGCCAGCAGTGGCTCCCCCCAGGACAGGACCCCTTACTCTGGAAACACCATATATTTT
TRBJ1-1 | . | once | TRBV6-5 | CAHGQSMNTEAFF | TGTGCCCACGGACAGTCCATGAACACTGAAGCTTTCTTT
TRBJ1-1 | . | . | TRBV10-3 | CAISGRGGAGSLDTEAFF | TGTGCCATCAGTGGGAGGGGCGGGGCAGGGTCTTTGGACACTGAAGCTTTCTTT
TRBJ2-1 | TRBD2 | . | TRBV7-9 | CASSLGLATYNEQFF | TGTGCCAGCAGCCTGGGACTAGCCACCTACAATGAGCAGTTCTTC
TRBJ1-2 | TRBD1 | . | TRBV18 | CASSRGTGVGYGYTF | TGTGCCAGCTCACGAGGGACAGGGGTAGGCTATGGCTACACCTTC
TRBJ1-5 | . | once | TRBV14 | CASSPLDSPRAQHF | TGTGCCAGCAGCCCGTTAGACAGCCCTCGGGCCCAGCATTTT
TRBJ1-2 | . | . | TRBV11-3 | CASSPGEPTNYGYTF | TGTGCCAGCAGCCCTGGGGAGCCTACTAACTATGGCTACACCTTC
TRBJ2-2 | TRBD2 | . | TRBV6-6 | CASSPRGLAGGLGELFF | TGTGCCAGCAGTCCCCGGGGACTAGCGGGGGGGCTCGGGGAGCTGTTTTTT
TRBJ2-7 | . | few | TRBV2 | CASSFLVAEQYF | TGTGCCAGCAGCTTTCTAGTGGCCGAGCAGTACTTC
TRBJ2-7 | . | . | TRBV10-3 | CATCDAKAQGTEQYF | TGTGCCACCTGCGATGCCAAGGCGCAGGGGACCGAGCAGTACTTC
TRBJ1-1 | TRBD1 | . | TRBV11-2 | CASSLGRGQRYTEAFF | TGTGCCAGCAGCTTAGGCCGGGGACAGAGGTACACTGAAGCTTTCTTT
TRBJ1-5 | . | . | TRBV4-2 | CASSQDLATTNQPQHF | TGTGCCAGCAGCCAAGATCTGGCAACCACAAATCAGCCCCAGCATTTT
TRBJ1-2 | . | . | TRBV29-1 | CSSEGRADGYTF | TGCAGCTCAGAAGGCAGGGCGGATGGCTACACCTTC
TRBJ1-4 | TRBD1 | . | TRBV2 | CASRNRGFLNEKLFF | TGTGCCAGCAGAAACAGGGGGTTCCTTAATGAAAAACTGTTTTTT
TRBJ1-5 | TRBD1 | . | TRBV3-1/TRBV3-2 | CASSRGTANQPQHF | TGTGCCAGCAGCCGTGGGACAGCTAATCAGCCCCAGCATTTT
TRBJ1-4 | TRBD1 | . | TRBV5-1 | CASSLAWTGGNEKLFF | TGCGCCAGCAGCTTGGCCTGGACAGGGGGAAATGAAAAACTGTTTTTT
TRBJ1-6 | TRBD1 | . | TRBV18 | CASSPPGTGNTYNSPLHF | TGTGCCAGCTCACCGCCCGGGACAGGGAACACCTATAATTCACCCCTCCACTTT
TRBJ1-2 | TRBD1 | . | TRBV2 | CASRGQNNYGYTF | TGTGCCAGCAGGGGACAGAATAACTATGGCTACACCTTC
TRBJ1-1 | TRBD1 | . | TRBV3-1/TRBV3-2 | CASRRTGAEAFF | TGTGCCAGCAGGCGGACAGGGGCTGAAGCTTTCTTT
TRBJ2-7 | . | few | TRBV10-1 | CASSEAGPGRSEQYF | TGCGCCAGCAGCGAGGCAGGTCCAGGGCGAAGCGAGCAGTACTTC
TRBJ2-5 | . | . | TRBV12-3/TRBV12-4 | CASSSTGQETQYF | TGTGCCAGCAGTTCGACAGGCCAAGAGACCCAGTACTTC
TRBJ2-2 | . | . | TRBV6-2/TRBV6-3 | CASSWQGPNTGELFF | TGTGCCAGCAGTTGGCAGGGCCCGAACACCGGGGAGCTGTTTTTT
TRBJ2-7 | . | . | TRBV7-8 | CASSLVRDNRPYEQYF | TGTGCCAGCAGCTTAGTCCGGGACAACAGACCCTACGAGCAGTACTTC
TRBJ1-2 | . | . | TRBV27 | CASSFGVTHGYTF | TGTGCCAGCAGTTTTGGAGTTACCCATGGCTACACCTTC
TRBJ1-4 | TRBD1 | once | TRBV3-1/TRBV3-2 | CASSDRQGHEKLFF | TGTGCCAGCAGCGATAGACAGGGGCATGAAAAACTGTTTTTT
TRBJ2-7 | . | . | TRBV30 | CAWEQALYEQYF | TGTGCCTGGGAGCAGGCGCTCTACGAGCAGTACTTC